One sample yielded the 17 T cell receptor beta chains listed below, sequenced in a study of T cells in localized non-small cell lung cancer. Libraries were prepared by immunoSEQ multiplex PCR; TCRdb keeps only in-frame clonotypes and omits some of them. The profile shows fewer than 40,000 clones, around 86% of them singletons. Specimen: peripheral blood, collected before any cancer treatment. The receptors shown here come from an older male donor with stage III lung adenocarcinoma.

The J gene is TRBJ2-2, the V gene TRBV5-1; 13 bases line up with TRBD2. The CDR3 is 16 amino acids. Germline trimming cut 2 bases from V and 4 bases from J; bases unmatched to any gene: 2. Germline CDR1 is SGHRS and CDR2 is YFSETQ. DNA of the CDR3: TGCGCCAGCAGCTTAAGGACTAGCGGGGGCACCGGGGAGCTGTTTTTT. Its translation is CASSLRTSGGTGELFF.

The CDR3 loop reads CASSPWRGDYLNTQYF. For the CDR3, the DNA is TGTGCCAGCAGTCCTTGGCGGGGGGACTATCTAAATACGCAGTATTTT. V usage is TRBV27 and J usage is TRBJ2-3, with 8 positions matching TRBD2. This CDR3 region has 16 residues. CDR1 MNHEY and CDR2 SMNVEV come from the germline V gene (reference sequence). J lost 7 bases, V lost 5 bases, and 14 bases had no gene match.

J is TRBJ2-7 and V is TRBV5-3, with D tentatively TRBD2 (5 bases). TRBV5-3 is assigned to the ORF class and has an uncertain function. With 4 bases removed from V and 1 base from J, the gap between germline ends came to 12 bases. The length of the CDR3 is 14 residues. CDR3 nucleotide sequence: TGTGCCAGAAGCCCCGGACTCCGGTCCTACGAGCAGTACTTC. Translation: CARSPGLRSYEQYF.

The rearrangement links TRBV2 to TRBJ2-1, with D uncertain. This CDR3 contains 14 residues. Trimming removed 7 bases from V and 9 bases from J, with 19 bases in between. Germline V lookup: CDR1 SNHLY, CDR2 FYNNEI. The CDR3 DNA is TGTGCCAGCATCTCGCAGCCATCCGCCTCTGAGCAGTTCTTC. This sequence encodes CASISQPSASEQFF. Based on the CDR3 plus reference TRBV2 and TRBJ2-1, the full variable domain is EPEVTQTPSHQVTQMGQEVILRCVPISNHLYFYWYRQILGQKVEFLVSFYNNEISEKSEIFDDQFSVERPDGSNFTLKIRSTKLEDSAMYFCASISQPSASEQFFGPGTRLTVL.

The chain has TRBV5-4 and TRBJ2-1, with TRBD1 matching over 7 bases. The CDR3 is 15 amino acids. After removal of 4 bases from V and 3 bases from J, the junction contained 7 bases not matched to a gene. CDR1 SGHNT and CDR2 YYREEE come from the germline V gene (reference sequence). CDR3 protein: CASSAGTASYNEQFF. CDR3 bases: TGTGCCAGCAGCGCCGGGACAGCGAGCTACAATGAGCAGTTCTTC.

This clone was recorded only once. Here the CDR3 reads CASSSPGRPESNTIYF. DNA for the CDR3: TGTGCCAGCAGTTCGCCGGGACGGCCAGAATCGAACACCATATATTTT. The chain carries TRBV28 and TRBJ1-3; tentative D call: TRBD1 (5 bases). The CDR3 runs 16 residues. CDR1 MDHEN and CDR2 SYDVKM come from the germline V gene. V lost 4 bases and J lost 7, with 20 bases in between. Full variable domain (remainder filled in from reference TRBV28 and TRBJ1-3): DVKVTQSSRYLVKRTGEKVFLECVQDMDHENMFWYRQDPGLGLRLIYFSYDVKMKEKGDIPEGYSVSREKKERFSLILESASTNQTSMYLCASSSPGRPESNTIYFGEGSWLTVV.

The chain recombines TRBV7-9 with TRBJ2-1; D might be TRBD2 (6 bases). Germline CDR1 is SEHNR and CDR2 is FQNEAQ (reference sequence). The CDR3 totals 15 residues. V lost 5 bases and J lost 0, with 11 bases in between. CDR3 protein: CASSTRGGSYNEQFF. In nucleotides, the CDR3 is TGTGCCAGCAGCACGCGGGGAGGCTCCTACAATGAGCAGTTCTTC.

This clone was seen only once. The chain joins TRBV19 to TRBJ1-5; weak D call: TRBD1 (5 bases). The CDR3 runs 15 residues. Trimming stripped 6 bases from V and 1 base from J, with 13 bases between. CDR1 and CDR2 from the germline V gene are LNHDA and SQIVND (reference sequence). The CDR3 spells CASRVGPRSNQPQHF. CDR3 coding DNA: TGTGCCAGTAGAGTGGGGCCGAGGAGCAATCAGCCCCAGCATTTT.

This clone was observed a single time. The genes are TRBV5-6 and TRBJ2-7; D call uncertain. Germline V gene sequence: CDR1 SGHDT, CDR2 YYEEEE. This CDR3 region has 13 residues. V was cut by 3 bases and J by 4 bases, with 11 bases left in between. The CDR3, as DNA: TGTGCCAGCAGCTCCCGGGCCGCTTACGAGCAGTACTTC. The encoded protein is CASSSRAAYEQYF.

By share of the sample, this clone is medium-sized (0.01 to 0.1%). The chain uses TRBV5-1 and TRBJ1-5; weak D call: TRBD1 (5 bases). The V gene's germline CDR1 is SGHRS and CDR2 YFSETQ. The CDR3 contains 15 residues. V was clipped by 0 bases and J by 0 bases, with 7 bases between them. This CDR3 reads CASSLDGHSNQPQHF. The CDR3, as DNA: TGCGCCAGCAGCTTGGACGGACATAGCAATCAGCCCCAGCATTTT.

The chain employs TRBV30 and TRBJ1-2, with a tentative D call TRBD1 (6 bases). Trimming took 4 bases from V and 4 from J, leaving 10 bases between them. Germline V gene lookup returns CDR1 GTSNPN and CDR2 SVGIG (reference sequence). This CDR3 comprises 12 residues. CDR3 in amino acids: CAWNRDGYGYTF. The CDR3 bases are TGTGCCTGGAACAGGGACGGCTATGGCTACACCTTC.

The V and J genes are TRBV4-1 and TRBJ1-5, with unresolved D. Germline CDR1 is MGHRA and CDR2 is YSYEKL. This CDR3 spans 16 amino acids. V lost 0 bases and J lost 4, with 13 bases in between. CDR3 DNA sequence: TGCGCCAGCAGCCAAGATATACGTGCCCTGAATCAGCCCCAGCATTTT. This encodes CASSQDIRALNQPQHF.

CDR3 amino acids: CASSVGPQLKGNQPQHF. The CDR3 nucleotides read TGTGCCAGCAGCGTAGGTCCTCAGCTAAAAGGCAATCAGCCCCAGCATTTT. The chain couples TRBV9 to TRBJ1-5; unclear D gene. This CDR3 is built from 17 residues. The V end lost 0 bases, the J end lost 2 bases, and 15 bases lay between the germline ends. Per the germline V gene, CDR1 is SGDLS and CDR2 is YYNGEE.

The gene calls are TRBV7-2 and TRBJ1-1; 7 bases are shared with TRBD1. The CDR3 has 15 amino acids. CDR1 and CDR2 (germline): SGHTA, FQGNSA. V was pared by 6 bases and J by 6 bases, with 13 bases of the junction left unmatched. Here the CDR3 DNA reads TGTGCCAGCAGACCCCCCCAGGGGGGAACAGCTGAAGCTTTCTTT. Translated, it gives CASRPPQGGTAEAFF.

The chain has TRBV30 and TRBJ1-6; D remains unclear. This CDR3 region has 13 residues. The V end was cut by 0 bases, the J end by 10 bases, with 10 bases between. The germline CDR1 and CDR2 sequences are GTSNPN and SVGIG (reference sequence). CDR3: CAWSVGGNSPLHF. The DNA of the CDR3 is TGTGCCTGGAGTGTAGGTGGGAACTCACCCCTCCACTTT.

This chain links TRBV11-2 with TRBJ2-7, with D hard to call. CDR3 length equals 12 residues. V gave up 5 bases and J gave up 5 bases, with 10 bases separating them. Looked up from germline, CDR1 is SGHAT and CDR2 is FQNNGV. As DNA, the CDR3 is TGTGCCAGCAGCCCCTCCGACAACGAGCAGTACTTC. Translating it yields CASSPSDNEQYF.

This clone was found a few times. The chain uses TRBV14 and TRBJ1-1; 9 bases map to TRBD1. V dropped 4 bases and J dropped 1; count of bases not matched to a gene: 4. CDR3 length: 15 amino acids. Looked up from germline, CDR1 is SGHDN and CDR2 is FVKESK. DNA for the CDR3: TGTGCCAGCAGCCGGGGGACAGGGTGGAACACTGAAGCTTTCTTT. It yields the protein CASSRGTGWNTEAFF.